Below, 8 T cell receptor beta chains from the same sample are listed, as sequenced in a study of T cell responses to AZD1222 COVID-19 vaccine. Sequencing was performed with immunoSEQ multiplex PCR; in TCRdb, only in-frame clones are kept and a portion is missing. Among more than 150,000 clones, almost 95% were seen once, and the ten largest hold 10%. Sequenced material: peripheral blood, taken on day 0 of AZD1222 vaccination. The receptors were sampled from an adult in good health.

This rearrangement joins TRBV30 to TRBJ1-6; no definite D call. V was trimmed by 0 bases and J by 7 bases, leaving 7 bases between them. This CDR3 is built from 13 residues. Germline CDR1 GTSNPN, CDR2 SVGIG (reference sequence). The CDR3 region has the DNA TGTGCCTGGAGTGTGAAGGAAAATTCACCCCTCCACTTT. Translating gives CAWSVKENSPLHF.

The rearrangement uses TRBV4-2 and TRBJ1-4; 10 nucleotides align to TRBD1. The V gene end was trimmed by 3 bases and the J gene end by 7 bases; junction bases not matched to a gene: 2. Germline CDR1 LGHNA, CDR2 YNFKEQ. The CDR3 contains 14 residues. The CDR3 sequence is CASSQGTGVEKLFF. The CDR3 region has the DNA TGTGCCAGCAGCCAGGGGACAGGGGTTGAAAAACTGTTTTTT.

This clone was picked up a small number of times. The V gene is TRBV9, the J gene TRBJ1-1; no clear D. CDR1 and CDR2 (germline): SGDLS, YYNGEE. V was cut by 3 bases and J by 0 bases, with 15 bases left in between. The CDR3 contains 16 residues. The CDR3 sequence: CASSGLDWALNTEAFF. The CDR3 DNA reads TGTGCCAGCAGCGGTCTCGATTGGGCCCTGAACACTGAAGCTTTCTTT. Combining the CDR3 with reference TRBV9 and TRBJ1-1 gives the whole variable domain DSGVTQTPKHLITATGQRVTLRCSPRSGDLSVYWYQQSLDQGLQFLIQYYNGEERAKGNILERFSAQQFPDLHSELNLSSLELGDSALYFCASSGLDWALNTEAFFGQGTRLTVV.

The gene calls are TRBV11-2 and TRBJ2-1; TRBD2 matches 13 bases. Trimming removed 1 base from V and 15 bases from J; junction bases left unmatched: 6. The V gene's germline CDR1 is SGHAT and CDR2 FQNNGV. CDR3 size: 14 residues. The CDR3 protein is CASSLAGGTSGTFF. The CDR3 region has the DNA TGTGCCAGCAGCTTAGCGGGGGGGACTAGCGGGACGTTCTTC.

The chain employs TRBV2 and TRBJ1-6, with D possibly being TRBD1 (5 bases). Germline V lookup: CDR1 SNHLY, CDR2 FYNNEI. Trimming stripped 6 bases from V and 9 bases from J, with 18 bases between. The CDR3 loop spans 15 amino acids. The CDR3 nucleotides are TGTGCCAGCAGATCCCCCTTGGGGCAGGGTTCACCCCTCCACTTT. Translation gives CASRSPLGQGSPLHF.

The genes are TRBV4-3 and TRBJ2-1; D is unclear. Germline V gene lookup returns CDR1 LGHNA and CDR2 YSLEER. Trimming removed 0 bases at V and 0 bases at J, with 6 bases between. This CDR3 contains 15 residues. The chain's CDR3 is CASSQERASYNEQFF. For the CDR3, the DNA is TGCGCCAGCAGCCAAGAAAGGGCCTCCTACAATGAGCAGTTCTTC.

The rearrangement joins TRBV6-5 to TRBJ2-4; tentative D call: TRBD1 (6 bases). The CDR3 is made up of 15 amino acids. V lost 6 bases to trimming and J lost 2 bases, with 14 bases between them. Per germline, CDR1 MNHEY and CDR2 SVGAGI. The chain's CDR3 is CASRGTPSTKNIQYF. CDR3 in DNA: TGTGCCAGCAGAGGGACACCATCGACCAAAAACATTCAGTACTTC.

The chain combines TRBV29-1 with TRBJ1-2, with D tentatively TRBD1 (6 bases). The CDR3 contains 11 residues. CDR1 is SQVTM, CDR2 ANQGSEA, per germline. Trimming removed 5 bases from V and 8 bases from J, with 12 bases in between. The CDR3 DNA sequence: TGCAGCGTTCCCGGGACACAGGGCTACACCTTC. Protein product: CSVPGTQGYTF.